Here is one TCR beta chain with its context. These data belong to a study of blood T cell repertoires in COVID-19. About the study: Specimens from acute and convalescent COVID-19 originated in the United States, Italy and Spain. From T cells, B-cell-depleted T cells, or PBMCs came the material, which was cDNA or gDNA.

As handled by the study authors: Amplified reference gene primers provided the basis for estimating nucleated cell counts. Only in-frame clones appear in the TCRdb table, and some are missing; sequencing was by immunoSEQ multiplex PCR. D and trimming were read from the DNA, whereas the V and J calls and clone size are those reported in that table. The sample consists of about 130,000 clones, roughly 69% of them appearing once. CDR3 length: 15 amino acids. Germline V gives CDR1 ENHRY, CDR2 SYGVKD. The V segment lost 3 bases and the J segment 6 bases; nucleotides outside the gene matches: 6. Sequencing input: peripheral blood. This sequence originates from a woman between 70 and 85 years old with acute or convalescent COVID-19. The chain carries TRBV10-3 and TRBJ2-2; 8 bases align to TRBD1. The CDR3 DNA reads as TGTGCCATCAGTGATCCAGGGGGCACGTCCGGGGAGCTGTTTTTT. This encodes CAISDPGGTSGELFF.